These 13 T cell receptor beta chains share one sample of origin, sequenced in a study of blood T cell repertoires in COVID-19. Here immunoSEQ multiplex PCR was the method, and the copy in TCRdb shows in-frame clones only, minus some. The table lists about 120,000 clones, about 72% of them singletons. Sequencing was performed on peripheral blood. Source of these receptors: a woman aged 65 to 85 with acute or convalescent COVID-19.

There are a few counts of this clone. The chain carries TRBV5-6 and TRBJ2-5; D perhaps matches TRBD2 (7 bases). Trimming shortened V by 4 bases and J by 5 bases, and 15 bases separated the two germline ends. The germline gives CDR1 SGHDT, CDR2 YYEEEE. CDR3 length: 14 residues. The chain's CDR3 is CASSPMGGRETQYF. The DNA for the CDR3 is TGTGCCAGCAGCCCCATGGGGGGGCGGGAGACCCAGTACTTC.

J is TRBJ2-5 and V is TRBV2, with a tentative D call TRBD1 (5 bases). CDR1 SNHLY and CDR2 FYNNEI come from the germline V gene. The length of the CDR3 is 13 residues. V was shortened by 5 bases and J by 4 bases, with 11 bases between the two germline ends. The CDR3 spells CASSSAGRETQYF. In DNA form, the CDR3 reads TGTGCCAGCAGTTCTGCAGGGCGAGAGACCCAGTACTTC.

CDR3 protein: CASSGVAADAGELFF. DNA of the CDR3: TGTGCCAGCAGTGGAGTAGCGGCTGACGCCGGGGAGCTGTTTTTT. The chain joins TRBV2 to TRBJ2-2, with a weak D call TRBD2 (6 bases). V dropped 4 bases and J dropped 6 bases, with 15 bases sitting between them. The CDR3 is made up of 15 amino acids. Germline CDR1 SNHLY, CDR2 FYNNEI.

A few counts support this clone. V usage is TRBV19 and J usage is TRBJ1-6; D remains unclear. This CDR3 has 13 residues. CDR1 LNHDA and CDR2 SQIVND come from the germline V gene (reference sequence). Trimming cost V 6 bases and J 7 bases, with 10 bases left between them. The CDR3 DNA reads TGTGCCAGTAGGACATCCAGGAATTCACCCCTCCACTTT. This encodes CASRTSRNSPLHF.

This clone appeared a single time. The V call is TRBV9, the J call TRBJ1-2; TRBD1 is a possible D gene (5 bases). Germline V CDR1 and CDR2: SGDLS, YYNGEE. The ends were cut back, 5 bases at V and 1 base at J, with 15 bases in the middle. The CDR3 spans 15 residues. The CDR3 nucleotides read TGTGCCAGCAGTCTCAGGGACTCAATTAACTATGGCTACACCTTC. It specifies CASSLRDSINYGYTF.

The chain carries TRBV5-1 and TRBJ2-3; 9 nucleotides agree with TRBD2. The CDR3 runs to 16 residues. The germline V gene has CDR1 SGHRS and CDR2 YFSETQ. Trimming cost V 4 bases and J 5 bases; bases outside gene matches: 11. CDR3: CASSGGLAGPLDTQYF. The CDR3, as DNA: TGCGCCAGCAGCGGGGGGCTAGCGGGACCGTTAGATACGCAGTATTTT.

This clone has only a few counts. V gene TRBV2 combines with J gene TRBJ2-3, with 7 positions matching TRBD1. Per germline, CDR1 SNHLY and CDR2 FYNNEI. The CDR3 has 14 residues. The V segment lost 6 bases and the J segment 4 bases; nucleotides outside the gene matches: 7. The CDR3 sequence: CASRYRQGSDTQYF. The CDR3 nucleotides read TGTGCCAGCAGATACCGACAGGGCTCAGATACGCAGTATTTT.

This chain joins TRBV7-2 and TRBJ2-3; TRBD2 might be the D (5 bases). The CDR3 totals 16 residues. Germline V lookup: CDR1 SGHTA, CDR2 FQGNSA. The V gene lost 5 bases and the J gene lost 2 bases, with 17 bases spanning the gap. CDR3 region: CASSPTLGLITDTQYF. CDR3 DNA: TGTGCCAGCAGCCCAACACTAGGCTTGATCACAGATACGCAGTATTTT.

This chain uses TRBV6-5 with TRBJ1-5; possibly TRBD1 for D (5 bases). The CDR3 runs to 15 residues. Germline assignment: CDR1 MNHEY and CDR2 SVGAGI. The ends were cut back, 6 bases at V and 5 bases at J, with 17 bases in the middle. Here the CDR3 reads CASRPAGTGDQPQHF. The CDR3 DNA follows: TGTGCCAGCAGACCAGCAGGGACTGGGGATCAGCCCCAGCATTTT.

As regards this clone: The sample carries other DNA sequences with the same CDR3. The rearrangement links TRBV4-2 to TRBJ2-1; D gene uncertain. V was shortened by 0 bases and J by 5 bases, with 11 bases between the two germline ends. Germline CDR1 is LGHNA and CDR2 is YNFKEQ. The CDR3 is made up of 15 amino acids. The CDR3 is CASSQDRGRNNEQFF. The CDR3 coding sequence is TGTGCCAGCAGCCAAGATCGAGGCCGGAACAATGAGCAGTTCTTC.

This clone was detected a few times. This chain links TRBV6-4 with TRBJ2-2, with no clear D. V was shortened by 3 bases and J by 1 base, with 9 bases between the two germline ends. The germline V gene encodes CDR1 MRHNA and CDR2 SNTAGT. CDR3 length: 15 residues. The CDR3: CASSENGLNTGELFF. The CDR3 DNA reads as TGTGCCAGCAGTGAGAACGGGTTGAACACCGGGGAGCTGTTTTTT.

This clone has at least ten counts. This chain uses TRBV19 with TRBJ2-7; TRBD1 matches at 8 bases. V dropped 10 bases and J dropped 2; count of bases not matched to a gene: 10. CDR1 is LNHDA and CDR2 is SQIVND in the germline V gene (reference sequence). CDR3 length equals 14 residues. CDR3 nucleotide sequence: TGTGCCACCGGACCAGGGGGCGCGACCTACGAGCAGTACTTC. Its translation is CATGPGGATYEQYF.

The chain combines TRBV5-1 with TRBJ1-2; 11 bases agree with TRBD1. The germline V gene encodes CDR1 SGHRS and CDR2 YFSETQ. The CDR3 loop spans 15 amino acids. The junction had 4 bases not matched to a gene; V was cut back by 2 bases and J by 4 bases. The chain's CDR3 is CASSFTGTGGYGYTF. CDR3 in DNA: TGCGCCAGCAGCTTTACCGGGACAGGGGGCTATGGCTACACCTTC.